This is a list of T cell receptor beta chains from one sample in a study of OX40 agonist ivuxolimab in advanced cancers. Generated by immunoSEQ multiplex PCR, the TCRdb table keeps only in-frame clones and is missing some. The sample lists tens of thousands of clones, roughly nine tenths seen once, with about 4.4% in the top ten. This sample comprised CD4+ or CD8+ T cells sorted from blood, obtained in a trial of the OX40 agonist ivuxolimab. These receptors all stem from an adult with an advanced solid tumor such as melanoma, head and neck, liver or kidney cancer. Each CDR3 is given with its conserved first and last residue. A D gene is named only where the DNA matches it firmly. Some rows have no size entry. The others give once, few or many, or a class for an expanded clone.

v_call: TRBV7-2
j_call: TRBJ2-6
d_call: -
clone_size: -
cdr3_nt: TGTGCCAGCAGCTTATCCCCAGGACCCTCTGGGGCCAACGTCCTGACTTTC
cdr3_aa: CASSLSPGPSGANVLTF

v_call: TRBV7-9
j_call: TRBJ1-4
d_call: -
clone_size: -
cdr3_nt: TGTGCCAGCAGCTTAGCAGGGCCCTATGAAAAACTGTTTTTT
cdr3_aa: CASSLAGPYEKLFF

v_call: TRBV28
j_call: TRBJ2-3
d_call: TRBD2
clone_size: -
cdr3_nt: TGTGCCAGCAGTTCCCCCGTACTAGCGGGATTCGATACGCAGTATTTT
cdr3_aa: CASSSPVLAGFDTQYF

v_call: TRBV19
j_call: TRBJ1-1
d_call: -
clone_size: -
cdr3_nt: TGTGCCAGTAGTATAGATCGTAACGGAACGGGGATAAACACTGAAGCTTTCTTT
cdr3_aa: CASSIDRNGTGINTEAFF

v_call: TRBV11-2
j_call: TRBJ1-4
d_call: TRBD1
clone_size: -
cdr3_nt: TGTGCCAGCAGCTCATTGCCGGGACAGGTGGATGAAAAACTGTTTTTT
cdr3_aa: CASSSLPGQVDEKLFF

v_call: TRBV27
j_call: TRBJ2-2
d_call: -
clone_size: -
cdr3_nt: TGTGCCAGCAGTTTATGGGTCAGAATGAACACCGGGGAGCTGTTTTTT
cdr3_aa: CASSLWVRMNTGELFF

v_call: TRBV12-1
j_call: TRBJ1-5
d_call: -
clone_size: -
cdr3_nt: TGTGCCAGCAGCTCTGGAGAGGGACAGGGGGCTTCACGGCCGTTTAATCAGCCCCAGCATTTT
cdr3_aa: CASSSGEGQGASRPFNQPQHF

v_call: TRBV11-2
j_call: TRBJ2-1
d_call: TRBD2
clone_size: -
cdr3_nt: TGTGCCAGCAGCTCTCTAGCGGGGGGGGTGTACAATGAGCAGTTCTTC
cdr3_aa: CASSSLAGGVYNEQFF

v_call: TRBV27
j_call: TRBJ1-2
d_call: -
clone_size: -
cdr3_nt: TGTGCCAGCAGTTTTTTATCGGGGTTGGTTAGCTATGGCTACACCTTC
cdr3_aa: CASSFLSGLVSYGYTF

v_call: TRBV7-8
j_call: TRBJ1-1
d_call: -
clone_size: once
cdr3_nt: TGTGCCAGCATTGCGGCAACCACTGAAGCTTTCTTT
cdr3_aa: CASIAATTEAFF

v_call: TRBV19
j_call: TRBJ2-2
d_call: -
clone_size: -
cdr3_nt: TGTGCCAGTAGTTCACAGGGCACCGGGGAGCTGTTTTTT
cdr3_aa: CASSSQGTGELFF

v_call: TRBV18
j_call: TRBJ1-4
d_call: -
clone_size: -
cdr3_nt: TGTGCCAGCTCATCACAAGTGGCGCAGGCTAATGAAAAACTGTTTTTT
cdr3_aa: CASSSQVAQANEKLFF

v_call: TRBV9
j_call: TRBJ2-3
d_call: -
clone_size: -
cdr3_nt: TGTGCCAGCAGCGTAGCCACGAGCACAGATACGCAGTATTTT
cdr3_aa: CASSVATSTDTQYF